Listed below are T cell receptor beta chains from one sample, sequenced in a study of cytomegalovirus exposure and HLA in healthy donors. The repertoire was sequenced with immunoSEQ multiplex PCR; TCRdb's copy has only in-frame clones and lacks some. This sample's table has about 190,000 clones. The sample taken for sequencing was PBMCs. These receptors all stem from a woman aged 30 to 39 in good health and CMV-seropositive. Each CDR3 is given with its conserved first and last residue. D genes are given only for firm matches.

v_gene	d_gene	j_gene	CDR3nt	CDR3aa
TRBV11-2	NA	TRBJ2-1	TGTGCCAGCAGCCGGGTCCTGGGGGGGCTGGGCAATGAGCAGTTCTTC	CASSRVLGGLGNEQFF
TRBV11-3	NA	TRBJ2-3	TGTGCCAGCAGCTTAAGCTTTCGGGGCACAGATACGCAGTATTTT	CASSLSFRGTDTQYF
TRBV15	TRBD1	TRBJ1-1	TGTGCCACCAGCGGTCTAGACAGGGAGAGTGAAGCTTTCTTT	CATSGLDRESEAFF
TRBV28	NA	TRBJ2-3	TGTGCCAGCAGTTTGTCGGGATTGGGTGTAGATACGCAGTATTTT	CASSLSGLGVDTQYF
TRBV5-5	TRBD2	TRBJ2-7	TGTGCCAGCAGCCCCGGACTAGACCCGGTTAGGGAGCAGTACTTC	CASSPGLDPVREQYF
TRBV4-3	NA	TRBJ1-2	TGCGCCAGCAGCCAGATACAGGGACCGGATGGCTACACCTTC	CASSQIQGPDGYTF
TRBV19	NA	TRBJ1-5	TGTGCCAGTAGCCTGACAGGCTACAATCAGCCCCAGCATTTT	CASSLTGYNQPQHF
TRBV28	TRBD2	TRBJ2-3	TGTGCCAGCAGTTTCTTAGCGGGGGGTCTTACAGATACGCAGTATTTT	CASSFLAGGLTDTQYF
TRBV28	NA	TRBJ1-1	TGTGCCAGCAGTTTATCCGGGGTCAGGAACACTGAAGCTTTCTTT	CASSLSGVRNTEAFF
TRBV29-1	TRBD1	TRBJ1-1	TGCAGCACCGGGGGGGGACAGGGGGTTACTGAAGCTTTCTTT	CSTGGGQGVTEAFF
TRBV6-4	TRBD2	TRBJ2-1	TGTGCCAGCAGTGACTCTACTAGCGGGGGGGCGAAGTTCTTC	CASSDSTSGGAKFF
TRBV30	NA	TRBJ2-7	TGTGCCTGGAGTGTACGAGCGGCACTCCGGACCTACGAGCAGTACTTC	CAWSVRAALRTYEQYF
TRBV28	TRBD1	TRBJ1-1	TGTGCCAGCAGCTTACAGGGGAAAGCTTTCTTT	CASSLQGKAFF
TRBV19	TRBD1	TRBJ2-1	TGTGCCAGTAGTAATTCGGGACAGGGCCCCTACAATGAGCAGTTCTTC	CASSNSGQGPYNEQFF
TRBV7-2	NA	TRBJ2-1	TGTGCCAGCAGCTCCTCCCTGTGGAGTCTTAGGCAGTTCTTC	CASSSSLWSLRQFF
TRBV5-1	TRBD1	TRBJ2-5	TGCGCCAGCAGCTTCGACAGGGAACAAGAGACCCAGTACTTC	CASSFDREQETQYF
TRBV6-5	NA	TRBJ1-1	TGTGCCAGCAGTAACAGGATGAACACTGAAGCTTTCTTT	CASSNRMNTEAFF
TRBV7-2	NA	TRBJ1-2	TGTGCCAGCAGCTCCCAGACCTTGAACGCGGCCTCCTTC	CASSSQTLNAASF
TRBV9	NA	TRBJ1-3	TGTGCCAGCAGCGTAGCGGGTCCCGGAGGAAACACCATATATTTT	CASSVAGPGGNTIYF
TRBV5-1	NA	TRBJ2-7	TGCGCCAGCAGCTTGCAGGGGTCTTACGAGCAGTACTTC	CASSLQGSYEQYF
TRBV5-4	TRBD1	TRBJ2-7	TGTGCCAGCAGCTCGGCTCCGGGACAGGGGGCAGGGGAGCAGTACTTC	CASSSAPGQGAGEQYF
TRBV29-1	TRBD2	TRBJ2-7	TGCAGCGTTGTCAGCGGGAGGAACTACGAGCAGTACTTC	CSVVSGRNYEQYF
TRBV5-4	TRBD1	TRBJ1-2	TGTGCCAGCACCCTGGAGAAGCAGGGGGGTAACTATGGCTACACCTTC	CASTLEKQGGNYGYTF
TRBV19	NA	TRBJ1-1	TGTGCCAGTAGTATAGAAACAGGGAACACTGAAGCTTTCTTT	CASSIETGNTEAFF
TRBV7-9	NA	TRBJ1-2	TGTGCCAGCAGCAGCGGGGGCTCACAGGGTCGGGATGGCTACACCTTC	CASSSGGSQGRDGYTF
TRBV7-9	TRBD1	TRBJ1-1	TGTGCCAGCAGCTTGCCGGGACAGATGAACACTGAAGCTTTCTTT	CASSLPGQMNTEAFF
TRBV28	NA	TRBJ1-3	TGTGCCAGCAGTTCACAGGGAGCTGGAAACACCATATATTTT	CASSSQGAGNTIYF
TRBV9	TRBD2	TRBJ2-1	TGTGCCAGCAGCGCAACGGGACTAGCGGGCGGAGGGTCCTACAATGAGCAGTTCTTC	CASSATGLAGGGSYNEQFF
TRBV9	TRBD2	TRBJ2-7	TGTGCCAGCAGTGTGGGGGGGACTAGCGGGTACGAGCAGTACTTC	CASSVGGTSGYEQYF
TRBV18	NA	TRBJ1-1	TGTGCCAGCTCACCGGGGGCGGGCCACACTGAAGCTTTCTTT	CASSPGAGHTEAFF
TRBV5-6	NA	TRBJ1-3	TGTGCCAGCAGCTTGAACAGGGCTTTCACGGGAAACACCATATATTTT	CASSLNRAFTGNTIYF
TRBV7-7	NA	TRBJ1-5	TGTGCCACCAGCCGGAGACAGATCTATAGCAATCAGCCCCAGCATTTT	CATSRRQIYSNQPQHF
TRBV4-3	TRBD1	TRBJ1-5	TGCGCCAGCAGCCAAGGTAGGACAGGGGGAATGGGCAATCAGCCCCAGCATTTT	CASSQGRTGGMGNQPQHF
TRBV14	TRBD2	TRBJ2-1	TGTGCCAGCAGCCAACCAGCGGGAGGGATATTGTGGCAGTTCTTC	CASSQPAGGILWQFF
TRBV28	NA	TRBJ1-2	TGTGCCAGCAGTTCACGACTTTATGGCTACACCTTC	CASSSRLYGYTF
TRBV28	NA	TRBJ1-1	TGTGCCAGCAGTTTAGGAGCCACTGAAGCTTTCTTT	CASSLGATEAFF
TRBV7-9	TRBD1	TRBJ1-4	TGTGCCAGCAGCGCGACAGGGGGAGGGGAAAAACTGTTTTTT	CASSATGGGEKLFF
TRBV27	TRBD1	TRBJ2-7	TGTGCCAGCAGTGTCCCGGGACAGGGGGCCAGGGAGCAGTACTTC	CASSVPGQGAREQYF
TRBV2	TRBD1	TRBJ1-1	TGTGCCGACCAGCAAGAACAGGGGGCCGGCACTGAAGCTTTCTTT	CADQQEQGAGTEAFF
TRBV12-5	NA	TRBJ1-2	TGTGCTAGTGGTACATTATACTATGGCTACACCTTC	CASGTLYYGYTF
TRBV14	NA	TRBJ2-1	TGTGCCAGCAGCCGACAGCTTTCGAGATACAATGAGCAGTTCTTC	CASSRQLSRYNEQFF
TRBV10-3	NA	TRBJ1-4	TGTGCCATCAGGGGGGCAGGGGATAATGAAAAACTGTTTTTT	CAIRGAGDNEKLFF
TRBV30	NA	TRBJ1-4	TGTGCCTGGAGCCAGGGGACTAATGAAAAACTGTTTTTT	CAWSQGTNEKLFF
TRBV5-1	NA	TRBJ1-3	TGCGCCAGCAGCCCCGGGGCTGGAAACACCATATATTTT	CASSPGAGNTIYF
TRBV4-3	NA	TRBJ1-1	TGCGCCAGCAGCCATGAAAGGGGCGGGGGGGAAGCTTTCTTT	CASSHERGGGEAFF
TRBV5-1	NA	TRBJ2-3	TGCGCCAGCAGCGCCACAGGGACAGATACGCAGTATTTT	CASSATGTDTQYF
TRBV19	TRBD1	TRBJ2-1	TGTGCCAGTAGTAAGACAGGGCAGACCTACAATGAGCAGTTCTTC	CASSKTGQTYNEQFF
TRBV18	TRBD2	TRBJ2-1	TGTGCCAGCTCACCACAGGTTCATGCGGGGGGATCCTACAATGAGCAGTTCTTC	CASSPQVHAGGSYNEQFF
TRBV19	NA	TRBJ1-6	TGTGCCAGTAGTATAGCCAGGGGCAATTCACCCCTCCACTTT	CASSIARGNSPLHF
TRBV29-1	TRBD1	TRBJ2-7	TGCAGCGTTGAGGGACAGCTAAGTTCCTCCGAGCAGTACTTC	CSVEGQLSSSEQYF
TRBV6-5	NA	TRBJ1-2	TGTGCCAGCAGTGGCCGTGACAGTTCTCCCTATGGCTACACCTTC	CASSGRDSSPYGYTF
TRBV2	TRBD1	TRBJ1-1	TGTGCCAGCAGTGAGTTGACAGGGGGTTACACTGAAGCTTTCTTT	CASSELTGGYTEAFF
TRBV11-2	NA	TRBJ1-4	TGTGCCAGCAGCTTCACGCGGAATGAAAAACTGTTTTTT	CASSFTRNEKLFF
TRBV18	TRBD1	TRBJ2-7	TGTGCCAGCTCACCCGGGACAGGGGTGGGGGAGCAGTACTTC	CASSPGTGVGEQYF
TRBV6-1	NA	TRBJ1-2	TGTGCCCACAGTACTGCTAACTATGGCTACACCTTC	CAHSTANYGYTF
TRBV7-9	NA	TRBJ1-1	TGTGCCAGCAGGCGGGGACCAGAAGCTTTCTTT	CASRRGPEAFF
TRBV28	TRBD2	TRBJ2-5	TGTGCCAGCAGTTTGGAGCGGGAGGGCCGGGAGACCCAGTACTTC	CASSLEREGRETQYF
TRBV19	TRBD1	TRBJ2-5	TGTGCCAGTACTGAGACAGGGGGTACGGAGACCCAGTACTTC	CASTETGGTETQYF
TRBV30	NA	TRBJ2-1	TGTGCCTGGAGTGTACAGTCTACTGAGCAGTTCTTC	CAWSVQSTEQFF